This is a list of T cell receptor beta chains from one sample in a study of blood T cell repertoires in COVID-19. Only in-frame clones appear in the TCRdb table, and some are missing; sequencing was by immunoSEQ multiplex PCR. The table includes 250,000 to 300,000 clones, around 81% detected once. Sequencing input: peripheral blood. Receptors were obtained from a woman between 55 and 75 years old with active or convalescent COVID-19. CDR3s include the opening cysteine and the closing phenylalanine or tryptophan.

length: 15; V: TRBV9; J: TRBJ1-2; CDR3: CASSVDGTAPYGYTF
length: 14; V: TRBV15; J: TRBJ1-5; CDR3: CATSRERNNQPQHF
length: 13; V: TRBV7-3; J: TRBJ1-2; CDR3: CASSSTGTGGYTF
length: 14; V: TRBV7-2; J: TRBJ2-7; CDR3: CASSLGGGNYEQYF
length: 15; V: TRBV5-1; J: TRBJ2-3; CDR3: CASSSPQGATDTQYF
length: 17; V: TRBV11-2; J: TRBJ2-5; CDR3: CASSLDQHRISQETQYF
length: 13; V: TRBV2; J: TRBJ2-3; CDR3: CASRGLITDTQYF
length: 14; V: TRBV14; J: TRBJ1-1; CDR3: CASSYQGGRTEAFF
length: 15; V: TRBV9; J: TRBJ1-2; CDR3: CASSPTGQGNYGYTF
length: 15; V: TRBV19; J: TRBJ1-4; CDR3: CASRDRGGCNEKLFF